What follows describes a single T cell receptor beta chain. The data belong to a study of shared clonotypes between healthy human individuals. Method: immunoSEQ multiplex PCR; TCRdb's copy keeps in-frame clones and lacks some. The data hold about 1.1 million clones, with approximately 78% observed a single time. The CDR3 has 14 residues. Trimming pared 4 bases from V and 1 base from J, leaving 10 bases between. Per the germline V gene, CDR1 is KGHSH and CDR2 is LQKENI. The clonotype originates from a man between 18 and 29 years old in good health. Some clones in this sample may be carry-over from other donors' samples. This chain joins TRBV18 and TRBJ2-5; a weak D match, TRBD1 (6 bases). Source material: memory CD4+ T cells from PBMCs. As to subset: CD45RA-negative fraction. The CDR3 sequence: CASSLLDSQETQYF. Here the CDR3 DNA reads TGTGCCAGCTCACTACTGGACAGCCAAGAGACCCAGTACTTC. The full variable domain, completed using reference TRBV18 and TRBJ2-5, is NAGVMQNPRHLVRRRGQEARLRCSPMKGHSHVYWYRQLPEEGLKFMVYLQKENIIDESGMPKERFSAEFPKEGPSILRIQQVVRGDSAAYFCASSLLDSQETQYFGPGTRLLVL.